Sequencing of this T cell receptor beta chain was carried out in a study of OX40 agonist ivuxolimab in advanced cancers. At the level of the study: Patients received ivuxolimab, an intravenous treatment, every 2 weeks at 0.01 to 10 mg/kg. People in dose escalation had one of these cancers: hepatocellular carcinoma, melanoma, renal cell or head and neck cancer.

Germline values: CDR1 LNHDA, CDR2 SQIVND (reference sequence). Trimming removed 9 bases from V and 0 bases from J; junction bases left unmatched: 3. The CDR3 consists of 15 residues. Method: immunoSEQ multiplex PCR; TCRdb's copy keeps in-frame clones and lacks some. Of roughly 82,000 clones listed, approximately 88% are singletons. This sequence joins TRBV19 and TRBJ2-6; 9 bases map to TRBD1. The material was CD4+ or CD8+ T cells sorted from blood, obtained in a trial of the OX40 agonist ivuxolimab. The TCR originated in an adult with an advanced solid tumor such as melanoma, head and neck, liver or kidney cancer. The chain's CDR3 is CARRDRDSGANVLTF. For the CDR3, the DNA is TGTGCCAGGAGGGACAGGGACTCTGGGGCCAACGTCCTGACTTTC.